Presented here are 27 T cell receptor beta chains from one specimen sequenced in a study of low-dose radiotherapy and immunotherapy resistance in tumors. As to time point: after trial treatment. Regarding treatment: LDRT plus nivolumab, ipilimumab, low-dose cyclophosphamide and aspirin (RACIN trial). TRAV- and TRBV-specific primers were used for first-strand cDNA, which covered alpha and beta chains. TCRs underwent roughly 19 PCR cycles of amplification with a constant-region primer and V-primer adapter. MiXCR, applied by TCRdb to the reads, yields one record per CDR3 protein. The repertoire holds under 95,000 distinct CDR3 sequences, 17% seen once, with less than 1.5% in the top ten. The material sequenced was PBMCs, taken after low-dose radiotherapy plus immunotherapy. Source of these receptors: a male donor with prostate cancer.

The rearrangement uses TRBV4-3 and TRBJ2-7, with TRBD2 identical over 12 bases. CDR1 is LGHNA, CDR2 YSLEER, per germline. V lost 0 bases to trimming and J lost 2 bases; unmatched junction nucleotides: 11. There are 19 residues in the CDR3. The chain's CDR3 is CASSQDRASGRALTYEQYF. The CDR3 DNA sequence: TGCGCCAGCAGCCAAGATCGGGCTAGCGGGAGGGCCCTTACCTACGAGCAGTACTTC.

This clonotype was found many times. J is TRBJ1-6 and V is TRBV7-8; no reliable D call. The germline V and J ends were trimmed by 0 bases and 8 bases, with 2 bases remaining between them. Germline CDR1 reads SGHVS; CDR2 reads FQNEAQ. The CDR3 has 12 amino acids. CDR3 protein: CASSLADSPLHF. CDR3 coding DNA: TGTGCCAGCAGCTTAGCCGATTCACCCCTCCACTTT.

The chain has TRBV6-6 and TRBJ2-5, with 9 nucleotides matching TRBD2. The junction had 12 bases not matched to a gene; V was cut back by 5 bases and J by 5 bases. The V gene's germline CDR1 is MNHNY and CDR2 SVGAGI (reference sequence). The CDR3 consists of 16 residues. The chain's CDR3 is CASSPGSASGIETQYF. CDR3 sequence (DNA): TGTGCCAGCAGTCCCGGGTCGGCTAGCGGGATTGAGACCCAGTACTTC.

This clonotype has ten or more counts. The V and J genes are TRBV11-1 and TRBJ2-5; D is possibly TRBD2 (6 bases). The germline V and J ends were trimmed by 5 bases and 0 bases, with 10 bases remaining between them. The CDR3 length is 14 residues. Germline V lookup: CDR1 SGHAT, CDR2 FQDESV (reference sequence). CDR3 sequence reads: CASSGRGNQETQYF. CDR3 in DNA: TGTGCCAGCAGCGGCCGGGGGAACCAAGAGACCCAGTACTTC.

This CDR3 is CASSFRTSGRAGFPYNEQFF. In DNA, the CDR3 is TGTGCCAGCAGCTTCCGGACTAGCGGGAGGGCAGGTTTCCCTTACAATGAGCAGTTCTTC. The V gene is TRBV7-9, the J gene TRBJ2-1; 15 bases map to TRBD2. This CDR3 is built from 20 residues. Germline loops: CDR1 SEHNR, CDR2 FQNEAQ (reference sequence). The J segment lost 4 bases and the V segment lost 3 bases, leaving 13 bases of the junction unmatched.

The chain is built from TRBV3-1 and TRBJ2-2, with D perhaps being TRBD1 or TRBD2 (5 bases each). V dropped 0 bases and J dropped 7 bases, with 6 bases sitting between them. The CDR3 length is 13 residues. CDR1 and CDR2 from the germline V gene are LGHDT and YNNKEL (reference sequence). The CDR3 DNA sequence: TGTGCCAGCAGCCAAGAGGGGGTCGGGGAGCTGTTTTTT. This encodes CASSQEGVGELFF.

This clonotype was recorded a few times. This probably arose from a read error, given a far larger clone one base away. The rearrangement joins TRBV28 to TRBJ2-1; TRBD1 aligns across 9 bases. V was clipped by 6 bases and J by 10 bases; unmatched bases: 7. The CDR3 has 13 amino acids. Per germline, CDR1 MDHEN and CDR2 SYDVKM. CDR3 DNA: TGTGCCAGCAGGCCGGGACAGGGCTACGAGCAGTTCTTC. This codes for CASRPGQGYEQFF.

This clonotype was recorded many times. This chain joins TRBV6-6 and TRBJ2-5, with 13 bases lining up with TRBD2. The CDR3 sequence is 17 residues long. The ends lost 7 bases at V and 4 bases at J; junction bases unmatched: 12. CDR1 MNHNY and CDR2 SVGAGI come from the germline V gene (reference sequence). The DNA of the CDR3 is TGTGCCAGCAACATAGGACTAGCGGGAGTTCAATCAGAGACCCAGTACTTC. As protein: CASNIGLAGVQSETQYF.

This clonotype came up many times. The chain combines TRBV6-2 or TRBV6-3 with TRBJ2-3; 7 nucleotides agree with TRBD1. Losses at the gene ends were 2 bases for V and 5 bases for J; bases not matched to a gene: 7. The CDR3 sequence is 15 residues long. Germline CDR1 and CDR2: MNHEY and SVGEGT. CDR3 DNA sequence: TGTGCCAGCAGTTACGCTCGACAGGGTGGAGATACGCAGTATTTT. Translated: CASSYARQGGDTQYF.

V and J are TRBV18 and TRBJ1-5, with 7 bases identical to TRBD1. Per the germline V gene, CDR1 is KGHSH and CDR2 is LQKENI. V trimming: 5 bases; J trimming: 2 bases; junction bases outside the gene matches: 6. This CDR3 is 15 amino acids long. The CDR3 loop is CASSADRVGNQPQHF. Written as DNA, the CDR3 is TGTGCCAGCTCAGCTGACAGGGTTGGCAATCAGCCCCAGCATTTT.

The table lists this clonotype with many counts. The gene calls are TRBV5-1 and TRBJ1-1, with a tentative D call TRBD1 (6 bases). The V end lost 4 bases, the J end lost 0 bases, and 10 bases lay between the germline ends. The CDR3 is made up of 14 amino acids. Looked up from germline, CDR1 is SGHRS and CDR2 is YFSETQ. The CDR3 region is CASSPDRMNTEAFF. As DNA, the CDR3 is TGCGCCAGCAGCCCGGACAGAATGAACACTGAAGCTTTCTTT.

This clonotype was detected a few times. The chain recombines TRBV18 with TRBJ1-5; no reliable D call. With 3 bases removed from V and 7 bases from J, the gap between germline ends came to 19 bases. CDR3 size: 16 residues. The germline V gene has CDR1 KGHSH and CDR2 LQKENI. The chain's CDR3 is CASSPASVRLAQPQHF. Here the CDR3 DNA reads TGTGCCAGCTCACCGGCGTCGGTGCGCCTGGCCCAGCCCCAGCATTTT.

This clonotype was counted ten times or more. V is TRBV11-2 and J is TRBJ1-1; 9 positions agree with TRBD1. The CDR3 runs to 13 residues. Germline V gene sequence: CDR1 SGHAT, CDR2 FQNNGV. The trim removed 8 bases at V and 4 bases at J, leaving 5 bases unmatched. CDR3 protein: CASGMTGGTEAFF. In nucleotides, the CDR3 is TGTGCCAGCGGAATGACAGGGGGCACTGAAGCTTTCTTT.

This clonotype was recorded many times. This rearrangement joins TRBV19 to TRBJ1-5, with no clear D. The germline gives CDR1 LNHDA, CDR2 SQIVND (reference sequence). The CDR3 contains 12 residues. Between the trimmed V and J ends, which lost 5 bases and 7 bases, there was a span of 9 bases. The CDR3 bases are TGTGCCAGTAGTCTCCCGCCCCAGCCCCAGCATTTT. Amino acids: CASSLPPQPQHF.

The table lists this clonotype with many counts. The genes are TRBV28 and TRBJ1-2; TRBD1 agrees at 7 bases. This CDR3 has 15 residues. J lost 4 bases, V lost 2 bases, and 7 bases had no gene match. The germline V gene encodes CDR1 MDHEN and CDR2 SYDVKM. The chain's CDR3 is CASSLGGGAVYGYTF. The DNA for the CDR3 is TGTGCCAGCAGTTTAGGAGGGGGCGCGGTCTATGGCTACACCTTC.

On this clonotype itself: A much larger clonotype is one base distant, so this may be a read error. V usage is TRBV11-3 and J usage is TRBJ2-3, with D perhaps TRBD2 (7 bases). The CDR3 loop spans 15 amino acids. The germline gives CDR1 SGHNT, CDR2 YENEEA. V was cut by 3 bases and J by 2 bases, with 12 bases left in between. In nucleotides, the CDR3 is TGTGCCAGCAGCTTTGCGGGGGCGTCCACAGATACGCAGTATTTT. Encoded protein: CASSFAGASTDTQYF.

This clonotype was observed many times. The CDR3 spells CASSFAANTGELFF. Here the CDR3 DNA reads TGTGCCAGCAGCTTCGCGGCCAACACCGGGGAGCTGTTTTTT. The chain links TRBV11-2 to TRBJ2-2; D uncertain. The V end lost 3 bases, the J end lost 2 bases, and 7 bases lay between the germline ends. The germline V gene has CDR1 SGHAT and CDR2 FQNNGV. This CDR3 has 14 amino acids.

This clonotype appeared many times. The chain links TRBV7-8 to TRBJ2-2, with D tentatively TRBD2 (6 bases). The CDR3 has 16 amino acids. V lost 0 bases, J lost 0 bases, and 8 bases lay in between. The germline V gene encodes CDR1 SGHVS and CDR2 FQNEAQ. In DNA, the CDR3 is TGTGCCAGCAGCTTAGCGGGGGGAGCGAACACCGGGGAGCTGTTTTTT. Amino acids: CASSLAGGANTGELFF.

This clonotype was recorded many times. This chain uses TRBV23-1 with TRBJ2-7; D is perhaps TRBD2 (5 bases). TRBV23-1 falls under the ORF class, with uncertain function. There are 14 residues in the CDR3. Trimming left V 4 bases short and J 7 bases short, with 17 bases between. CDR3 sequence reads: CASSLPRTSGEQYF. The DNA of the CDR3 is TGCGCCAGCAGTCTTCCCAGGACTTCGGGAGAGCAGTACTTC.

This clonotype has at least ten counts. The gene calls are TRBV7-8 and TRBJ2-2; D ambiguous. Germline CDR1 and CDR2: SGHVS and FQNEAQ. The CDR3 spans 14 residues. V lost 4 bases and J lost 2, with 8 bases in between. The CDR3 region has the DNA TGTGCCAGCAGCTCGGCTCTTAACACCGGGGAGCTGTTTTTT. It translates to CASSSALNTGELFF.

The rearrangement uses TRBV28 and TRBJ2-7; possible D gene TRBD1, 7 bases. The CDR3 totals 14 residues. Germline values: CDR1 MDHEN, CDR2 SYDVKM. Trimming pared 5 bases from V and 9 bases from J, leaving 20 bases between. The CDR3 nucleotides are TGTGCCAGCAGTACAGGGGTCGGGGGACGGCGGCAGTACTTC. Translating it yields CASSTGVGGRRQYF. The variable domain in full, completed from reference TRBV28 and TRBJ2-7, reads DVKVTQSSRYLVKRTGEKVFLECVQDMDHENMFWYRQDPGLGLRLIYFSYDVKMKEKGDIPEGYSVSREKKERFSLILESASTNQTSMYLCASSTGVGGRRQYFGPGTRLTVT.

There are many counts of this clonotype. The rearrangement links TRBV4-2 to TRBJ2-7; 8 positions agree with TRBD1. This CDR3 comprises 16 residues. Trimming took 6 bases from V and 0 from J; bases not matched to a gene: 10. From germline, CDR1 is LGHNA and CDR2 YNFKEQ. The CDR3 is CASRRTGPGGSYEQYF. The CDR3 bases are TGTGCCAGCAGACGGACAGGGCCAGGGGGCTCCTACGAGCAGTACTTC.

This clonotype was counted ten times or more. The chain has TRBV29-1 and TRBJ2-7; tentative D call: TRBD2 (5 bases). From germline, CDR1 is SQVTM and CDR2 ANQGSEA. The CDR3 covers 15 residues. V lost 4 bases to trimming and J lost 1 base, with 17 bases between them. CDR3 DNA: TGCAGCGTTGTAAAACGGGCAGCGGAGTCCTACGAGCAGTACTTC. It codes for CSVVKRAAESYEQYF.

For this clonotype: This is likely an artifact of a read error, given a far larger clone one base away. The chain combines TRBV13 with TRBJ2-2; TRBD2 is a possible D gene (5 bases). The CDR3 has 14 residues. Germline V lookup: CDR1 PRHDT, CDR2 FYEKMQ (reference sequence). The CDR3 spells CASSSGLRTRELFF. Here the CDR3 DNA reads TGTGCCAGCAGCTCCGGACTTCGCACCAGGGAGCTGTTTTTT.

This clonotype was seen repeatedly, ten times or more. The rearrangement joins TRBV7-2 to TRBJ2-7; the D gene is possibly TRBD2 (5 bases). The CDR3 spans 15 residues. V dropped 1 base and J dropped 3 bases, with 13 bases sitting between them. CDR1 SGHTA and CDR2 FQGNSA come from the germline V gene. CDR3 in DNA: TGTGCCAGCAGCTTAGGTTTCCGGGGATTCTACGAGCAGTACTTC. This translates into CASSLGFRGFYEQYF.

This clonotype appeared many times. This chain links TRBV20-1 with TRBJ2-2; weak D call: TRBD2 (6 bases). Germline assignment: CDR1 DFQATT and CDR2 SNEGSKA (reference sequence). Trimming stripped 0 bases from V and 4 bases from J, with 15 bases between. This CDR3 region has 16 residues. Here the CDR3 DNA reads TGCAGTGCTAGAGATATAAAGGCGGGATTCACCGGGGAGCTGTTTTTT. Protein: CSARDIKAGFTGELFF.

This clonotype was seen many times. This chain connects TRBV28 to TRBJ2-7; 8 bases line up with TRBD2. CDR1 is MDHEN and CDR2 is SYDVKM in the germline V gene. V was clipped by 2 bases and J by 6 bases; unmatched bases: 12. The CDR3 sequence is 16 residues long. CDR3 in DNA: TGTGCCAGCAGTTTAGGTGGAGCGGGGGCTAGGTCCGAGCAGTACTTC. Translation: CASSLGGAGARSEQYF.